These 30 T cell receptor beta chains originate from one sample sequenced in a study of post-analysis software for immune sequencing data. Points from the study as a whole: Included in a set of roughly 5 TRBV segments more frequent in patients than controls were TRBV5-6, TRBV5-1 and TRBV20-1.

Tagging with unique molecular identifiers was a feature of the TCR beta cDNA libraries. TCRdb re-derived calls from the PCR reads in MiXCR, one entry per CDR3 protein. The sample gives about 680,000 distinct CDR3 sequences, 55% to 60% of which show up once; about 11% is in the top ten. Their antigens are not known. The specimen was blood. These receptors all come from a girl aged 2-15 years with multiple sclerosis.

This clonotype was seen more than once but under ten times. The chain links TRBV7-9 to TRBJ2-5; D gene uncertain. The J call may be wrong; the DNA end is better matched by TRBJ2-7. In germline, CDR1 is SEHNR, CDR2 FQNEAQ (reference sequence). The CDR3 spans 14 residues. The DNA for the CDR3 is TGTGCCAGCAGCCCTACTCGTAGCCCTTACGAGCAGTACTTC. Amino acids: CASSPTRSPYEQYF.

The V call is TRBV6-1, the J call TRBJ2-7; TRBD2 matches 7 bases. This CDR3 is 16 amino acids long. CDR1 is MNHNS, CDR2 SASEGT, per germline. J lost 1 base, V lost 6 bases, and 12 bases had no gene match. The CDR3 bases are TGTGCCAGCAGCGAATGGGCGGGAGAGGTATCCTACGAGCAGTACTTC. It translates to CASSEWAGEVSYEQYF.

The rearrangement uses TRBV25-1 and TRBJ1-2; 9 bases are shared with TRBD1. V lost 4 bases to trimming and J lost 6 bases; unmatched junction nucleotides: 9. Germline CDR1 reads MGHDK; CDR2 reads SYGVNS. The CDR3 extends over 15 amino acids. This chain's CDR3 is CASSGTPQGADGYTF. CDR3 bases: TGTGCCAGCAGTGGCACCCCACAGGGGGCGGATGGCTACACCTTC.

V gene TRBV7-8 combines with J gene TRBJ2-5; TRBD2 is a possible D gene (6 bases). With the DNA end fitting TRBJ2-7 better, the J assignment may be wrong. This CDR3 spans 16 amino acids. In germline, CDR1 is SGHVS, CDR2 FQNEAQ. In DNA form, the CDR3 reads TGTGCCAGCAGCGCCGCCGGGGTTAGCGGAACCTACGAGCAGTACTTC. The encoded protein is CASSAAGVSGTYEQYF.

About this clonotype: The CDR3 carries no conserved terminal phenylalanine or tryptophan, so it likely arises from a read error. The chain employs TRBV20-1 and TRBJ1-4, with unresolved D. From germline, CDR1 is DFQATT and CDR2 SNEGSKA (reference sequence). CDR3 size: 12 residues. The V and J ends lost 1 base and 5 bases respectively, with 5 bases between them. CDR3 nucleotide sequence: TGCAGTGCTAGAGGTTCCAATGAAAAACTGTTTGTT. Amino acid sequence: CSARGSNEKLFV.

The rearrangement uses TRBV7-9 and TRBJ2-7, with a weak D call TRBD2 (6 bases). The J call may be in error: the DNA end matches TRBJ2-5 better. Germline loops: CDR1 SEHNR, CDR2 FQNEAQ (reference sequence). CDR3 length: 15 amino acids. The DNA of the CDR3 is TGTGCCAGCAGCTTAGCAGGTCTGGGGGGAGAGACCCAGTACTTC. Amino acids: CASSLAGLGGETQYF.

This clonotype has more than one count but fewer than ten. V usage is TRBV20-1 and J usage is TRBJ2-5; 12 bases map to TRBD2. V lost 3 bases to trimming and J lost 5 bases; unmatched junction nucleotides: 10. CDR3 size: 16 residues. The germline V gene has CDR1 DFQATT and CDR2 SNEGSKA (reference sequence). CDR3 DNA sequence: TGCAGTGCTAGCCTGCTAGCGGGAGGGCCTGGGGAGACCCAGTACTTC. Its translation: CSASLLAGGPGETQYF.

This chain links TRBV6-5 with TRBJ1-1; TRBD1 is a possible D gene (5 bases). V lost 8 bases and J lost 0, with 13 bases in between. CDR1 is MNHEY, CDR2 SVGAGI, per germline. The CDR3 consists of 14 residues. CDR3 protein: CASREGRMNTEAFF. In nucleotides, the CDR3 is TGTGCCAGCCGAGAGGGGCGCATGAACACTGAAGCTTTCTTT.

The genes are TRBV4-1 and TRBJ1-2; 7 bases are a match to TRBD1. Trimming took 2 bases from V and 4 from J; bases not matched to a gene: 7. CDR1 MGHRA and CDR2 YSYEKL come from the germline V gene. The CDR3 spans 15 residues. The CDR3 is CASSQKRDRRYGYTF. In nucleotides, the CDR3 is TGCGCCAGCAGCCAAAAAAGGGACAGACGCTATGGCTACACCTTC.

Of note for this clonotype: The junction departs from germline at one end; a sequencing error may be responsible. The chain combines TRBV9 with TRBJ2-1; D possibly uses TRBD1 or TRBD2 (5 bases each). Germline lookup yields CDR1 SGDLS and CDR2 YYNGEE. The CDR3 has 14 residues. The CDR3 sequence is CVSSARDQYNEQFF. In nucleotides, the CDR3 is TGTGTCAGCAGCGCCAGGGACCAATACAATGAGCAGTTCTTC.

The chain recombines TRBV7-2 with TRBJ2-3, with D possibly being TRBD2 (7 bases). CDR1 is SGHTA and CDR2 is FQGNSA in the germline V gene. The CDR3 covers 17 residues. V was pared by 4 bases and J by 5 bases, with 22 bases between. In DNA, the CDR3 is TGTGCCAGCAGCTGGGGCCGTGGGGGGGGCCCTCAAGATACGCAGTATTTT. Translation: CASSWGRGGGPQDTQYF.

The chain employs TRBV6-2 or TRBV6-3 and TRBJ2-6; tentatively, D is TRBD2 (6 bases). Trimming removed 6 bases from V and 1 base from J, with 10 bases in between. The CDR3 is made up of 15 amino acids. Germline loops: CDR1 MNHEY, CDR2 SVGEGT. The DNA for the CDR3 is TGTGCCAGCAGCGATGGGGGGTCTGGGGCCAACGTCCTGACTTTC. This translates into CASSDGGSGANVLTF.

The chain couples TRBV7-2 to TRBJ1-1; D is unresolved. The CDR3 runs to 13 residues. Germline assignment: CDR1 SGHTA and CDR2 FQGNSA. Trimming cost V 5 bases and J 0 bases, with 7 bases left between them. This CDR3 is CASSNSLNTEAFF. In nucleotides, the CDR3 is TGTGCCAGCAGCAACAGTCTGAACACTGAAGCTTTCTTT.

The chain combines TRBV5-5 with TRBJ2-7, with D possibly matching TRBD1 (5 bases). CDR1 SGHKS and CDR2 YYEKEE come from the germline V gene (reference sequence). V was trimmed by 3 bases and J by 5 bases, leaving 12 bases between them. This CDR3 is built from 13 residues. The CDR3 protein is CASSSTVLHEQYF. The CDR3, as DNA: TGTGCCAGCAGCTCGACAGTACTCCACGAGCAGTACTTC.

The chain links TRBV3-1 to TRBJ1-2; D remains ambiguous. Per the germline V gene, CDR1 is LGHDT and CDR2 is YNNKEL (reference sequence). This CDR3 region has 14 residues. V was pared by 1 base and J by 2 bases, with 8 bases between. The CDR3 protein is CASSQGGRNYGYTF. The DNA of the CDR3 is TGTGCCAGCAGCCAAGGTGGCCGCAACTATGGCTACACCTTC.

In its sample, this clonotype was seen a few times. The CDR3 coding sequence is TGTGCCAGCAGACTTCGGGACCGGGTGGATGAGCAGTTCTTC. This sequence encodes CASRLRDRVDEQFF. The gene calls are TRBV12-3 or TRBV12-4 and TRBJ2-1; D is tentatively TRBD1 or TRBD2 (5 bases each). CDR3 size: 14 residues. Trimming removed 6 bases from V and 8 bases from J, with 17 bases in between.

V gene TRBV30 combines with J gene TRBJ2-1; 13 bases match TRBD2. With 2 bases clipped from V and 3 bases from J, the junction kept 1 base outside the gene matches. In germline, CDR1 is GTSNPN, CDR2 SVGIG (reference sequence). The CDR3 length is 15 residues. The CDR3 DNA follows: TGTGCCTGGAGTCGACTAGCGGGGGGCTACAATGAGCAGTTCTTC. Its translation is CAWSRLAGGYNEQFF.

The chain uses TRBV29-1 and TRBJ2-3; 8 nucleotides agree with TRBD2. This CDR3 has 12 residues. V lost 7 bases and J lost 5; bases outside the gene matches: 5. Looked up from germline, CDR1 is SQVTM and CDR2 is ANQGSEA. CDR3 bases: TGCAGCGCCCCCGGGGGGGAAGATACGCAGTATTTT. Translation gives CSAPGGEDTQYF.

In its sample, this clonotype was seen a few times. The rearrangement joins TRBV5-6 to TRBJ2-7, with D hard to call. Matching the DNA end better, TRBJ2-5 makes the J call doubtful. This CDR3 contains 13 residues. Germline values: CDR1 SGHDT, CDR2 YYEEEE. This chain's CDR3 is CASSPWLDETQYF. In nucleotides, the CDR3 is TGTGCCAGCAGCCCCTGGTTAGATGAGACCCAGTACTTC.

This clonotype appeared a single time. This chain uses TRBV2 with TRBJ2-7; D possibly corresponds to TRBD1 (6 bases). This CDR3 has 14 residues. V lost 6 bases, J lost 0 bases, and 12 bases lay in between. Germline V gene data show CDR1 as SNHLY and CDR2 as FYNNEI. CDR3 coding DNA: TGTGCCAGCAGGGTCGACAGGCACTCCTACGAGCAGTACTTC. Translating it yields CASRVDRHSYEQYF. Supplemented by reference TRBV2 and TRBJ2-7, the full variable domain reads EPEVTQTPSHQVTQMGQEVILRCVPISNHLYFYWYRQILGQKVEFLVSFYNNEISEKSEIFDDQFSVERPDGSNFTLKIRSTKLEDSAMYFCASRVDRHSYEQYFGPGTRLTVT.

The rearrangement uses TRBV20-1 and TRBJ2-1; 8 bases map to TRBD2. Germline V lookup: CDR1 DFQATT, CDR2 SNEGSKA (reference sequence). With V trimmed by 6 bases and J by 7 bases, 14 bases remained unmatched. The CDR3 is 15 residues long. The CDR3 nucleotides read TGCAGTGCCCCTCATGGTGGGACTAGAGATAATGAGCAGTTCTTC. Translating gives CSAPHGGTRDNEQFF.

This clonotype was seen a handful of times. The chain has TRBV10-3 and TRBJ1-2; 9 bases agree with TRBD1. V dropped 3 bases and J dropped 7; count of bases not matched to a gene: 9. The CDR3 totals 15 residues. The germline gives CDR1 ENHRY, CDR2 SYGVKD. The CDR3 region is CAISEMRDRASGYTF. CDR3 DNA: TGTGCCATCAGTGAAATGAGGGACAGGGCCAGTGGCTACACCTTC.

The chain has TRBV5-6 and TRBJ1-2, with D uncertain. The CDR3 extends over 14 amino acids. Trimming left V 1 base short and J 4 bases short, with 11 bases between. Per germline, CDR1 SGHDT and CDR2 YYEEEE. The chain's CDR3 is CASSLSGRVYGYTF. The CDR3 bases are TGTGCCAGCAGCTTGTCGGGCAGAGTCTATGGCTACACCTTC.

This CDR3 reads CSASTSQASPYEQYF. CDR3 nucleotides: TGCAGTGCTAGTACATCGCAGGCTAGCCCCTACGAGCAGTACTTC. The gene calls are TRBV20-1 and TRBJ2-7, with D perhaps matching TRBD2 (5 bases). CDR3 size: 15 residues. Trimming removed 3 bases from V and 2 bases from J, with 17 bases in between. Per the germline V gene, CDR1 is DFQATT and CDR2 is SNEGSKA (reference sequence).

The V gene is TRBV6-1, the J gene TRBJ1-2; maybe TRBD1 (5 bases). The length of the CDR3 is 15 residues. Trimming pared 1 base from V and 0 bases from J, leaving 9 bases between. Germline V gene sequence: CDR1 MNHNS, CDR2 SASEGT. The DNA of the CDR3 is TGTGCCAGCAGTGAAGACCAGGGAGCTAACTATGGCTACACCTTC. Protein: CASSEDQGANYGYTF.

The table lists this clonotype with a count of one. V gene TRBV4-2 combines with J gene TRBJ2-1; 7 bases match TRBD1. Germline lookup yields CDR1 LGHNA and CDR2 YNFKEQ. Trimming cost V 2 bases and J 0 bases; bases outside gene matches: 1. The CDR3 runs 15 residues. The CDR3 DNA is TGTGCCAGCAGCCAAACAGGGGTCTCCTACAATGAGCAGTTCTTC. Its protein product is CASSQTGVSYNEQFF.

In DNA form, the CDR3 reads TGTGCCAGCAGCTCCACGGGACAGAGCTACGAGCAGTACTTC. Translating gives CASSSTGQSYEQYF. The rearrangement joins TRBV7-9 to TRBJ2-7, with 7 bases lining up with TRBD1. CDR1 SEHNR and CDR2 FQNEAQ come from the germline V gene (reference sequence). The CDR3 sequence is 14 residues long. V lost 4 bases and J lost 3; bases outside the gene matches: 6.

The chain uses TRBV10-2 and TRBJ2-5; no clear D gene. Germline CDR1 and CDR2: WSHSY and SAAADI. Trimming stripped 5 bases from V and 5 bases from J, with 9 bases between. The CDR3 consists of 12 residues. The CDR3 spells CASSNRKETQYF. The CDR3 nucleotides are TGCGCCAGCAGTAACCGAAAGGAGACCCAGTACTTC.

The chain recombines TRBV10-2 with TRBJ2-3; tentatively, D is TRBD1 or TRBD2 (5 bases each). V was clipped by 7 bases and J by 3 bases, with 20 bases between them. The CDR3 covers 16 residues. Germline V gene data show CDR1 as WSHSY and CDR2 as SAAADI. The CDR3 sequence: CASTIFGASRTDTQYF. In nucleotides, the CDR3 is TGCGCCAGCACTATCTTCGGGGCCTCTCGTACAGATACGCAGTATTTT.

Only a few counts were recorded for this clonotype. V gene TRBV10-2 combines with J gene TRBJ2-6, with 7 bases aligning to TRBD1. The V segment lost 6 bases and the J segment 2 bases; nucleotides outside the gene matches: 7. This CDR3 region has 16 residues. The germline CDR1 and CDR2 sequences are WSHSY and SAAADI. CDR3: CASSSDRVAGANVLTF. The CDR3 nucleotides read TGCGCCAGCAGCTCAGACAGGGTAGCTGGGGCCAACGTCCTGACTTTC.